These 20 T cell receptor beta chains originate from one sample sequenced in a study of T cells after yellow fever vaccination. A single record per CDR3 protein comes from TCRdb applying MiXCR to the 5' RACE reads. The sample carries some 300,000 distinct CDR3 sequences, roughly 8.6% recorded once. Sample: PBMCs, taken roughly 46 days after the first yellow fever vaccination. Receptor source: a man aged 18 to 29 who received the YFV17D yellow fever vaccine.

The chain has TRBV20-1 and TRBJ1-1, with a possible D match to TRBD1 (5 bases). In germline, CDR1 is DFQATT, CDR2 SNEGSKA (reference sequence). Deletions cut 5 bases from V and 3 bases from J, with 13 bases between. The CDR3 extends over 13 amino acids. CDR3 sequence reads: CSAGGTYYTEAFF. The CDR3 DNA reads as TGCAGTGCTGGGGGGACGTATTACACTGAAGCTTTCTTT.

This clonotype was counted only a few times. This chain joins TRBV29-1 and TRBJ2-1; possibly TRBD2 for D (5 bases). Trimming pared 4 bases from V and 2 bases from J, leaving 9 bases between. The CDR3 runs to 13 residues. Germline CDR1 reads SQVTM; CDR2 reads ANQGSEA. In DNA form, the CDR3 reads TGCAGCGTTGGGCGGGCAACCTACAATGAGCAGTTCTTC. Protein product: CSVGRATYNEQFF.

The table lists this clonotype with a few counts. The chain links TRBV7-2 to TRBJ2-1; 11 bases align to TRBD2. Germline V gene sequence: CDR1 SGHTA, CDR2 FQGNSA. The J segment lost 8 bases and the V segment lost 5 bases, leaving 11 bases of the junction unmatched. This CDR3 is built from 16 residues. CDR3 sequence: CASSPKTSGDLHEQFF. CDR3 nucleotide sequence: TGTGCCAGCAGCCCTAAGACTAGCGGGGATCTTCATGAGCAGTTCTTC.

This clonotype was found a few times. This sequence joins TRBV6-2 or TRBV6-3 and TRBJ2-1; 16 bases agree with TRBD2. CDR3 length: 17 residues. V gave up 8 bases and J gave up 1 base; unmatched junction bases: 5. In germline, CDR1 is MNHEY, CDR2 SVGEGT. The CDR3 DNA sequence: TGTGCCAGCGGGGGACTAGCGGGGGGGCGGTCCTACAATGAGCAGTTCTTC. Translation: CASGGLAGGRSYNEQFF.

This clonotype was seen more than once but under ten times. This chain uses TRBV7-8 with TRBJ1-1; D is possibly TRBD1 (5 bases). Germline CDR1 and CDR2: SGHVS and FQNEAQ. The CDR3 is 12 amino acids. V lost 8 bases and J lost 14, with 21 bases in between. CDR3 DNA: TGTGCCAGCGGGGGGAATGGATACGCCCTCTTCTTT. This codes for CASGGNGYALFF.

The table lists this clonotype with a few counts. The chain has TRBV20-1 and TRBJ2-2; the D gene is possibly TRBD1 (5 bases). CDR1 and CDR2 (germline): DFQATT, SNEGSKA (reference sequence). This CDR3 spans 15 amino acids. V lost 5 bases and J 0 bases, leaving 13 bases between the germline ends. DNA of the CDR3: TGCAGTGCTTCTACAGGATTCTCGAACACCGGGGAGCTGTTTTTT. Translated, it gives CSASTGFSNTGELFF.

The chain uses TRBV19 and TRBJ1-2, with D perhaps matching TRBD1 (6 bases). Trimming cost V 6 bases and J 7 bases, with 18 bases left between them. The CDR3 has 14 residues. CDR1 is LNHDA and CDR2 is SQIVND in the germline V gene (reference sequence). CDR3 sequence (DNA): TGTGCCAGTAGCGGCTTGCAGGGGCGGAGTGGCTACACCTTC. This sequence encodes CASSGLQGRSGYTF.

This chain connects TRBV7-2 to TRBJ2-5; tentatively, D is TRBD2 (5 bases). The CDR3 has 17 residues. Trimming cost V 2 bases and J 1 base, with 17 bases left between them. The germline CDR1 and CDR2 sequences are SGHTA and FQGNSA. The CDR3 region is CASSLSAPAAIQETQYF. The CDR3 DNA sequence: TGTGCCAGCAGCTTAAGCGCACCAGCGGCGATCCAAGAGACCCAGTACTTC.

This rearrangement joins TRBV10-3 to TRBJ2-7, with a possible D match to TRBD1 (6 bases). The germline CDR1 and CDR2 sequences are ENHRY and SYGVKD. The CDR3 extends over 14 amino acids. V shed 5 bases and J shed 3 bases, with 14 bases lying between them. CDR3 residues: CAISLQGIGYEQYF. The DNA of the CDR3 is TGTGCCATCAGTTTACAGGGAATTGGCTACGAGCAGTACTTC.

The chain links TRBV11-2 to TRBJ2-3, with D perhaps matching TRBD2 (6 bases). Trimming removed 7 bases from V and 5 bases from J, with 10 bases in between. CDR1 and CDR2 from the germline V gene are SGHAT and FQNNGV. The CDR3 has 12 residues. The CDR3: CASTMGGDTQYF. In nucleotides, the CDR3 is TGTGCCAGCACCATGGGGGGAGATACGCAGTATTTT.

The V call is TRBV12-3 or TRBV12-4, the J call TRBJ2-4; 10 positions agree with TRBD1. There are 13 residues in the CDR3. With 5 bases clipped from V and 9 bases from J, the junction kept 4 bases outside the gene matches. The CDR3 DNA reads TGTGCCAGCAGTCGACAGGGGGCCGGCATTCAGTACTTC. This translates into CASSRQGAGIQYF.

This chain links TRBV20-1 with TRBJ1-2, with 8 bases fitting TRBD1. The CDR3 has 14 amino acids. The V and J ends lost 6 bases and 3 bases, in that order; junction bases with no gene match: 9. The germline V gene encodes CDR1 DFQATT and CDR2 SNEGSKA (reference sequence). The CDR3 region has the DNA TGCAGTGCACCCGACAGGGGAAGGGACTATGGCTACACCTTC. This gives the protein CSAPDRGRDYGYTF.

This rearrangement joins TRBV7-2 to TRBJ1-1; 9 nucleotides align to TRBD1. The germline CDR1 and CDR2 sequences are SGHTA and FQGNSA. The CDR3 consists of 15 residues. V dropped 2 bases and J dropped 3; count of bases not matched to a gene: 4. In nucleotides, the CDR3 is TGTGCCAGCAGCTTACCGAGGACAGGGGACACTGAAGCTTTCTTT. Its translation: CASSLPRTGDTEAFF.

This CDR3 is CASSLLRTLGTEQYF. CDR3 sequence (DNA): TGCGCCAGCAGCCTCCTTAGGACCCTCGGGACGGAGCAGTATTTT. The chain is built from TRBV5-1 and TRBJ2-3; D is tentatively TRBD1 or TRBD2 (5 bases each). The length of the CDR3 is 15 residues. V lost 4 bases to trimming and J lost 11 bases, with 23 bases between them. From germline, CDR1 is SGHRS and CDR2 YFSETQ.

This clonotype has only a few counts. The CDR3 nucleotides are TGTGCCAGCAGCCAAGGCGGGCGGACCGCTTTCTTT. Translated: CASSQGGRTAFF. The J gene is TRBJ1-1, the V gene TRBV3-1; D is ambiguous. Germline-derived CDR1 and CDR2 are LGHDT and YNNKEL (reference sequence). The CDR3 has 12 residues. The germline V and J ends were trimmed by 1 base and 11 bases, with 11 bases remaining between them.

This clonotype was seen a few times. V and J are TRBV20-1 and TRBJ2-7; 13 nucleotides agree with TRBD2. This CDR3 contains 14 residues. The germline V gene has CDR1 DFQATT and CDR2 SNEGSKA (reference sequence). With 3 bases clipped from V and 4 bases from J, the junction kept 3 bases outside the gene matches. The CDR3 sequence is CSARGLAGIYEQYF. CDR3 nucleotide sequence: TGCAGTGCTAGGGGACTAGCGGGGATATACGAGCAGTACTTC.

This clonotype was seen more than once but under ten times. The J gene is TRBJ1-5, the V gene TRBV10-3; D unclear. V was clipped by 2 bases and J by 0 bases, with 5 bases between them. The germline V gene encodes CDR1 ENHRY and CDR2 SYGVKD. The CDR3 is made up of 14 amino acids. The CDR3 DNA reads TGTGCCATCAGTGAGGGATATAGCAATCAGCCCCAGCATTTT. Translation: CAISEGYSNQPQHF.

The chain joins TRBV6-5 to TRBJ1-2, with a possible D match to TRBD1 (5 bases). Between the trimmed V and J ends, which lost 1 base and 3 bases, there was a span of 9 bases. The V gene's germline CDR1 is MNHEY and CDR2 SVGAGI. The CDR3 consists of 14 residues. In DNA form, the CDR3 reads TGTGCCAGCAGTTACTTAAGGGGAGACTATGGCTACACCTTC. This sequence encodes CASSYLRGDYGYTF.

V gene TRBV3-1 combines with J gene TRBJ2-1; D not resolved. V shed 1 base and J shed 9 bases, with 10 bases lying between them. Germline assignment: CDR1 LGHDT and CDR2 YNNKEL (reference sequence). The CDR3 has 13 amino acids. The CDR3 here is CASSQGGATEQFF. CDR3 DNA: TGTGCCAGCAGCCAAGGAGGTGCTACTGAGCAGTTCTTC.

This clonotype was detected only a few times. J is TRBJ2-1 and V is TRBV19, with D unclear. Trimming removed 1 base from V and 2 bases from J, with 9 bases in between. Germline-derived CDR1 and CDR2 are LNHDA and SQIVND (reference sequence). The CDR3 loop spans 15 amino acids. In DNA, the CDR3 is TGTGCCAGTAGTATAGGGGGTACTCCCTACAATGAGCAGTTCTTC. Translated: CASSIGGTPYNEQFF. The whole variable domain, filled in from reference TRBV19 and TRBJ2-1, reads DGGITQSPKYLFRKEGQNVTLSCEQNLNHDAMYWYRQDPGQGLRLIYYSQIVNDFQKGDIAEGYSVSREKKESFPLTVTSAQKNPTAFYLCASSIGGTPYNEQFFGPGTRLTVL.